The 5 T cell receptor beta chains reported below all come from one sample, sequenced in a study of identical twins. TCRdb reanalysed the 5' RACE reads using MiXCR and keeps one entry per CDR3 protein. In the table there are hundreds of thousands of distinct CDR3 sequences, about 9.4% of which are singletons. These data also formed part of another study, on yellow fever vaccine responses in identical twins.

Sequenced sample: PBMCs. These receptors came from a woman aged 18-29 years in good health.

A single count supports this clonotype. The gene calls are TRBV18 and TRBJ2-3; 7 nucleotides match TRBD2. The CDR3 extends over 20 amino acids. J was trimmed by 3 bases and V by 1 base; bases with no gene match: 19. Germline V lookup: CDR1 KGHSH, CDR2 LQKENI. Here the CDR3 reads CASSPRLVLIAGDGTDTQYF. CDR3 DNA: TGTGCCAGCTCACCACGCCTAGTCTTGATTGCGGGAGATGGTACAGATACGCAGTATTTT.

The table lists this clonotype with a few counts. CDR3 sequence (DNA): TGCAGCGTTCTTTCGAACTCCTACGAGCAGTACTTC. Amino acids: CSVLSNSYEQYF. The rearrangement links TRBV29-1 to TRBJ2-7; D remains unclear. The germline CDR1 and CDR2 sequences are SQVTM and ANQGSEA. This CDR3 is 12 amino acids long. V lost 5 bases and J 0 bases, leaving 8 bases between the germline ends.

J is TRBJ1-2 and V is TRBV6-5, with 10 nucleotides matching TRBD1. J was trimmed by 4 bases and V by 6 bases; bases with no gene match: 8. Germline CDR1 reads MNHEY; CDR2 reads SVGAGI. The CDR3 contains 15 residues. This CDR3 is CASRYHRDRGYGYTF. In nucleotides, the CDR3 is TGTGCCAGCAGATACCACCGGGACAGGGGCTATGGCTACACCTTC.

This clonotype was observed many times. The chain recombines TRBV6-2 or TRBV6-3 with TRBJ1-1; no clear D. V lost 4 bases and J 0 bases, leaving 15 bases between the germline ends. Germline CDR1 MNHEY, CDR2 SVGEGT. This CDR3 comprises 16 residues. Here the CDR3 DNA reads TGTGCCAGCAGTTCACTATGGCAGCCCGTGAACACTGAAGCTTTCTTT. Amino acids: CASSSLWQPVNTEAFF.

The rearrangement links TRBV24-1 to TRBJ1-1; tentatively, D is TRBD1 (6 bases). This CDR3 is built from 15 residues. Looked up from germline, CDR1 is KGHDR and CDR2 is SFDVKD. V was pared by 2 bases and J by 3 bases, with 12 bases between. CDR3 protein: CATSDSRGGDTEAFF. CDR3 in DNA: TGTGCCACCAGTGATTCCAGAGGGGGAGACACTGAAGCTTTCTTT.